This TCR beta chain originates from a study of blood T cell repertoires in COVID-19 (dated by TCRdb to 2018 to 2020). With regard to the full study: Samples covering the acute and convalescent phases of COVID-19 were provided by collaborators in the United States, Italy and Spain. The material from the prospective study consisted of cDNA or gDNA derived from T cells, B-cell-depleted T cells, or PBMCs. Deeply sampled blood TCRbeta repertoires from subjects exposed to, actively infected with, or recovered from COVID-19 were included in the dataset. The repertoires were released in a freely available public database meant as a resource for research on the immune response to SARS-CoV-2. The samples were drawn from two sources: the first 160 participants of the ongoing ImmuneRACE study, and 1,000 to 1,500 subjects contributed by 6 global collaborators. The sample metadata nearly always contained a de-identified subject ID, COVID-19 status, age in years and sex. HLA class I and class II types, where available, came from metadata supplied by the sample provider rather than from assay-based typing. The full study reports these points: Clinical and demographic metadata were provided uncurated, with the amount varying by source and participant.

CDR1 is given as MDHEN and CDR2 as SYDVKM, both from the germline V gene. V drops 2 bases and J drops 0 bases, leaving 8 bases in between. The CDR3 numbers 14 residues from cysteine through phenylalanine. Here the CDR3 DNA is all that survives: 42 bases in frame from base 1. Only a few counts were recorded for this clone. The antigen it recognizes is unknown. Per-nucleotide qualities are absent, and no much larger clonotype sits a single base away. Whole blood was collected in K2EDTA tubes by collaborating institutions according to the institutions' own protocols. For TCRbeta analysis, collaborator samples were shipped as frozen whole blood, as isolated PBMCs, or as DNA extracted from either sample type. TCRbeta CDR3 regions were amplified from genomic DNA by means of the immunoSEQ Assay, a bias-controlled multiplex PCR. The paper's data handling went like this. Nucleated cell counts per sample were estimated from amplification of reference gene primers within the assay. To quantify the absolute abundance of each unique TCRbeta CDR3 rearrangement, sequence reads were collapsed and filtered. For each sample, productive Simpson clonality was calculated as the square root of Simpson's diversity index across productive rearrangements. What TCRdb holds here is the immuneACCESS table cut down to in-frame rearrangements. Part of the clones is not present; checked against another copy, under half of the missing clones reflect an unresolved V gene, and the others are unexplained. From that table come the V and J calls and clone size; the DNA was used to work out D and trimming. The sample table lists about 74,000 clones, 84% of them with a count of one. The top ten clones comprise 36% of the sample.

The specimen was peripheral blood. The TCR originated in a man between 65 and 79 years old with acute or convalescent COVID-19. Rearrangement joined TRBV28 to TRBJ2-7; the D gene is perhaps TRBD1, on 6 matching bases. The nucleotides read TGTGCCAGCAGTTTAACAGGGAGCTCCTACGAGCAGTACTTC. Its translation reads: CASSLTGSSYEQYF.